This T cell receptor beta chain comes out of a study of T cells in Graves' hyperthyroidism and ophthalmopathy (dated by TCRdb to the late 2010s). Background for the entire study: Peripheral blood was sampled at the time of initial diagnosis, prior to any treatment. After sampling, hyperthyroidism patients received methimazole starting at 30 mg daily, and ophthalmopathy patients received high-dose intravenous methylprednisolone. To identify TCR V-J signatures that set the groups apart, the researchers used a discovery cohort of 100 patients, made up of 40 to 45 with Graves' ophthalmopathy and about 60 with stable Graves' hyperthyroidism. The approximately 90 discovery patients were divided at random into training and test sets in a 7:3 ratio. Prospective prediction of ophthalmopathy was tested in an independent validation cohort of 18 to 20 hyperthyroidism patients and 17 patients who later progressed to ophthalmopathy. The paper reports TCR Vbeta CDR3 sequencing of 140 or so peripheral blood samples: around 45 ophthalmopathy, under 80 hyperthyroidism and approximately 17 progressor patients. In addition, the study compared T-cell repertoires in thyroid tissue and in blood from about 6 Graves' hyperthyroidism patients. Results and caveats for the whole study, not just this receptor: In validation, the model predicted progression to ophthalmopathy a median of roughly six months before onset, with approximately 70% sensitivity and 72.22% specificity. No statistical method was used to set the sample size in advance, and investigators knew the group allocation. Most expanded thyroid clonotypes (frequency above 0.001) were also found in blood, which suggests that blood repertoires may mirror thyroid immune responses. Ophthalmopathy was separated from stable hyperthyroidism by a 13 V-J signature model, with just over 85% sensitivity and roughly 81% specificity obtained in cross-validation and 80%/75% obtained in testing.

The TCR beta CDR3 regions were amplified from RNA transcripts. The first round of RT-PCR for the TCR CDR3 was performed with the HTBI primer set and the Qiagen OneStep RT-PCR kit. A second multiplex PCR round built the libraries, followed by size selection and purification. The libraries were sequenced on an Illumina HiSeq2000 using paired-end 100 bp reads. From the authors' description of their analysis: SOAPnuke was used to process the raw data, with reads discarded if the reads contained adapters or uncalled bases, had a mean Phred below 15, or lacked an exact constant-primer or identifier match. COPE v1.2.5 was used to merge the high-quality paired reads, and each unique nucleotide sequence was defined as a clonotype. MiTCR v1.1 was used to align the clonotypes against IMGT TRBV, TRBD and TRBJ reference segments. Only V-J combinations with frequency above 0.0001, covering roughly 99% of repertoires, were analysed. A TCS score was defined as the ratio of F50 (clonal expansion) to E x V (chaos), with BLOSUM62-based TCRdist applied between CDR3 peptides within each V-J. Welch's t-statistics and random forest reduced 500 to 550 V-J features to 10 to 15, which were used in a naive Bayes classifier (R e1071). The public reads were reanalyzed by TCRdb: fastp trimming at Q25, MiXCR alignment, in-frame beta chains only. Entries that share a CDR3 protein sequence are merged under the most common genes and DNA. Clone size and V and J calls follow TCRdb, not the original study. This sample holds about 600,000 distinct CDR3 sequences; about 14% were observed only once. Together, the top ten hold 6.5% to 9% of the sample.

This clonotype was counted many times. The specificity of this receptor is unknown. No base quality values were provided; no much bigger clone lies one nucleotide off. The CDR3 numbers 13 residues from cysteine through phenylalanine. Only the CDR3 region is kept as DNA, spanning 39 bases read in frame from base 1. The germline V and J ends show losses of 4 bases and 2 bases respectively, and no gene match explains 1 base of the junction. From the germline V gene (reference sequence), CDR1 is GTSNPN and CDR2 is SVGIG. Ophthalmopathy patients had moderately to severely active disease, Clinical Activity Score of at least 3, NOSPECS grade of at least 4, and duration under 3 months. Any patient with an uncontrolled infection, another autoimmune disease, pregnancy or lactation was excluded. Clinical symptoms, serum thyroxine and TRAb, thyroid ultrasound, and orbital computed tomography formed the basis for the diagnoses. PBMCs were isolated from 10 ml of fresh peripheral blood by Ficoll-Paque density gradient centrifugation. Total RNA was extracted with Trizol reagent, and quality was checked on an Agilent 2100 Bioanalyzer.

The rearrangement combines TRBV30 with TRBJ2-3, and 9 junctional nucleotides match TRBD2. The sample was blood. The TCR was taken from a woman aged 18 to 35 with Graves' ophthalmopathy. Here is the DNA: TGTGCCTGGACTAGCGGGACCACAGATACGCAGTATTTT. Translation gives CAWTSGTTDTQYF.